These T cell receptor beta chains were read from a single sample in a study of Ad26.COV2.S vaccination and SARS-CoV-2 variants. Clones were sequenced by immunoSEQ multiplex PCR, and TCRdb holds only the in-frame ones, with some missing. The sample consists of about 460,000 clones, 89% of them appearing once. This specimen consisted of peripheral blood, obtained in a trial of Ad26.COV2.S vaccine versus placebo. The source of these receptors is a person aged 18-60 years who received the Ad26.COV2.S COVID-19 vaccine or a placebo. Each CDR3 is given with its conserved first and last residue. Each record gives: clone size, D gene, V gene, J gene, CDR3 length, CDR3 protein, CDR3 DNA. The D gene is left open where the match is weak. Not all rows give a size; the values are once, few, many and, for expanded clones, a class.

once	.	TRBV28	TRBJ2-7	15	CASSRGHIHPYEQYF	TGTGCCAGCAGCCGGGGACATATCCACCCCTACGAGCAGTACTTC
.	TRBD1	TRBV3-1/TRBV3-2	TRBJ2-1	17	CASSPPPGRGQWNEQFF	TGTGCCAGCAGCCCCCCCCCGGGAAGGGGGCAATGGAATGAGCAGTTCTTC
.	TRBD2	TRBV28	TRBJ2-1	15	CASTSGREGYGRQFF	TGTGCCAGCACCAGTGGCAGGGAGGGATATGGGAGGCAGTTCTTC
.	.	TRBV19	TRBJ2-7	13	CASSTGQTYEQYF	TGTGCCAGTAGTACTGGACAGACCTACGAGCAGTACTTC
.	TRBD1	TRBV7-8	TRBJ1-1	18	CASSPSVPGQGAQYSAFF	TGTGCCAGCAGCCCAAGCGTCCCGGGACAGGGGGCTCAGTATTCAGCTTTCTTT
.	.	TRBV20-1	TRBJ2-5	13	CSASLGGSETQYF	TGCAGTGCTAGTTTGGGGGGCTCAGAGACCCAGTACTTC
few	.	TRBV30	TRBJ1-1	14	CAWSVGQITSVAFF	TGTGCCTGGAGCGTTGGACAGATCACGTCTGTGGCTTTCTTT
.	TRBD2	TRBV11-2	TRBJ2-5	14	CASSQLAVQETQYF	TGTGCCAGCAGCCAACTAGCGGTACAAGAGACCCAGTACTTC
.	.	TRBV5-1	TRBJ2-2	11	CASRFTGELFF	TGCGCCAGTAGATTCACCGGGGAGCTGTTTTTT
.	TRBD1	TRBV9	TRBJ1-5	15	CASSVGQGGNQPQHF	TGTGCCAGCAGCGTGGGACAGGGCGGCAATCAGCCCCAGCATTTT
.	.	TRBV19	TRBJ1-1	15	CASSILKGVNTEAFF	TGTGCCAGTAGTATCTTAAAGGGGGTGAACACTGAAGCTTTCTTT
.	TRBD1	TRBV4-1	TRBJ2-7	15	CASSQERDSLYEQYF	TGCGCCAGCAGCCAAGAGAGGGACAGTCTCTACGAGCAGTACTTC
few	.	TRBV4-1	TRBJ1-4	12	CASSQERRKLFF	TGCGCCAGCAGCCAAGAACGGAGAAAACTGTTTTTT
.	TRBD2	TRBV4-1	TRBJ2-1	18	CASSQGITTSGSHNEQFF	TGCGCCAGCAGCCAAGGGATTACGACTAGCGGGAGCCACAATGAGCAGTTCTTC
.	.	TRBV7-2	TRBJ1-6	17	CASSLTGVLTYNSPLHF	TGTGCCAGCAGCTTAACTGGGGTTCTCACCTATAATTCACCCCTCCACTTT
few	.	TRBV30	TRBJ1-1	15	CAWSDHGRLGTEAFF	TGTGCCTGGAGTGACCATGGACGGTTGGGCACTGAAGCTTTCTTT
few	TRBD2	TRBV28	TRBJ2-7	15	CASSPWGGLSSEQYF	TGTGCCAGCAGTCCCTGGGGGGGTCTATCGTCCGAGCAGTACTTC
.	TRBD2	TRBV5-1	TRBJ2-1	16	CASSATSGSGSNEQFF	TGCGCCAGCAGCGCTACTAGCGGGAGTGGGTCCAATGAGCAGTTCTTC
.	.	TRBV7-9	TRBJ1-1	13	CASSLTVSSEAFF	TGTGCCAGCAGCTTAACAGTTAGCAGTGAAGCTTTCTTT
.	.	TRBV30	TRBJ1-2	13	CAWSVARVYGYTF	TGTGCCTGGAGTGTGGCCAGGGTGTATGGCTACACCTTC
.	.	TRBV28	TRBJ1-5	14	CASSLWRVGQPQHF	TGTGCCAGCAGTTTGTGGAGGGTTGGTCAGCCCCAGCATTTT
.	.	TRBV9	TRBJ1-1	15	CASSAVDSLYTEAFF	TGTGCCAGCAGCGCAGTTGACAGTTTGTACACTGAAGCTTTCTTT
.	TRBD2	TRBV6-6	TRBJ2-7	14	CASSTVAGGYEQYF	TGTGCCAGCAGTACAGTAGCGGGAGGCTACGAGCAGTACTTC
.	TRBD2	TRBV3-1/TRBV3-2	TRBJ2-2	14	CASSHSGTTGELFF	TGTGCCAGCAGCCACAGCGGGACCACCGGGGAGCTGTTTTTT
.	.	TRBV7-3	TRBJ1-3	13	CASSSLGGNTIYF	TGTGCCAGCAGCTCCCTCGGTGGAAACACCATATATTTT
.	.	TRBV19	TRBJ1-2	13	CASRRQTNYGYTF	TGTGCCAGTAGACGACAGACTAACTATGGCTACACCTTC
.	TRBD1	TRBV9	TRBJ2-3	16	CASSEAGDSFTDTQYF	TGTGCCAGCAGCGAGGCCGGGGACAGCTTCACAGATACGCAGTATTTT
.	.	TRBV4-2	TRBJ2-6	18	CASSQETVTSSGANVLTF	TGTGCCAGCAGCCAAGAAACGGTAACCAGCTCTGGGGCCAACGTCCTGACTTTC
.	TRBD2	TRBV3-1/TRBV3-2	TRBJ2-2	18	CASSPGLANLLDTGELFF	TGTGCCAGCAGTCCGGGACTAGCGAACCTTCTTGACACCGGGGAGCTGTTTTTT
.	.	TRBV6-2/TRBV6-3	TRBJ2-7	12	CASSLIRNEQYF	TGTGCCAGCAGTTTGATTCGGAACGAGCAGTACTTC
.	TRBD2	TRBV28	TRBJ2-1	15	CASSLGLAGGYEQFF	TGTGCCAGCAGTTTGGGGCTAGCGGGAGGTTATGAGCAGTTCTTC
.	TRBD1	TRBV11-2	TRBJ2-5	14	CASSRTGTGETQYF	TGTGCCAGCAGCCGGACAGGGACCGGGGAGACCCAGTACTTC
.	.	TRBV11-2	TRBJ2-1	15	CASSPDSSSYNEQFF	TGTGCCAGCAGCCCTGACAGTTCCTCCTACAATGAGCAGTTCTTC
.	.	TRBV29-1	TRBJ1-2	12	CSVETVNYGYTF	TGCAGCGTTGAAACAGTAAACTATGGCTACACCTTC
.	TRBD2	TRBV7-9	TRBJ2-7	15	CASSFSGSETYEQYF	TGTGCCAGCAGCTTTAGCGGGAGCGAAACCTACGAGCAGTACTTC
.	TRBD1	TRBV4-3	TRBJ1-6	18	CASSQNYLGQAKNSPLHF	TGCGCCAGCAGCCAAAATTATCTGGGACAGGCAAAAAATTCACCCCTCCACTTT
.	.	TRBV7-9	TRBJ1-1	12	CASSDLEVEAFF	TGTGCCAGCAGCGACCTAGAGGTTGAAGCTTTCTTT
.	.	TRBV28	TRBJ2-5	13	CASTSDTQETQYF	TGTGCCAGCACCTCGGACACGCAAGAGACCCAGTACTTC
.	.	TRBV30	TRBJ2-7	14	CAWNLTPLGSEQYF	TGTGCCTGGAACCTTACTCCCCTAGGGTCGGAGCAGTACTTC
once	TRBD2	TRBV19	TRBJ2-1	18	CASSIGFGLAVNYNEQFF	TGTGCCAGTAGTATAGGATTTGGGCTAGCGGTTAATTACAATGAGCAGTTCTTC
.	.	TRBV18	TRBJ2-5	15	CASSPPSGAGETQYF	TGTGCCAGCTCACCACCGTCAGGCGCGGGGGAGACCCAGTACTTC
.	.	TRBV27	TRBJ1-3	13	CASSLLSGDTIYF	TGTGCCAGCAGTTTATTATCGGGGGACACCATATATTTT
.	TRBD2	TRBV18	TRBJ2-7	16	CASSPLSSGYTYEQYF	TGTGCCAGCTCACCATTATCTAGCGGGTACACATACGAGCAGTACTTC
.	.	TRBV5-1	TRBJ2-7	15	CASSLDGDASYEQYF	TGCGCCAGCAGCCTCGACGGGGACGCCTCCTACGAGCAGTACTTC
.	TRBD1	TRBV13	TRBJ1-1	14	CASSTRQGFSEAFF	TGTGCCAGCAGCACCAGACAGGGTTTCTCTGAAGCTTTCTTT
.	.	TRBV28	TRBJ2-7	16	CASSTFTGSVTYEQYF	TGTGCCAGCAGTACCTTTACAGGGTCGGTTACCTACGAGCAGTACTTC
.	.	TRBV19	TRBJ1-4	15	CASSRNRATNEKLFF	TGTGCCAGTAGTAGAAACAGGGCCACTAATGAAAAACTGTTTTTT
.	.	TRBV5-4	TRBJ1-5	13	CASSAGIAQPQHF	TGTGCCAGCAGCGCGGGTATTGCCCAGCCCCAGCATTTT
.	.	TRBV5-4	TRBJ2-1	11	CASSFSNEQFF	TGTGCCAGCAGCTTTTCCAATGAGCAGTTCTTC
.	.	TRBV19	TRBJ2-7	14	CASKDSGSSYEQYF	TGTGCCAGCAAGGACTCCGGGAGCTCCTACGAGCAGTACTTC
.	TRBD2	TRBV30	TRBJ2-5	15	CAWSVPWGGKETQYF	TGTGCCTGGAGTGTACCGTGGGGGGGGAAAGAGACCCAGTACTTC
.	TRBD2	TRBV5-5	TRBJ2-7	16	CASSLQERGLAYEQYF	TGTGCCAGCAGCTTGCAGGAAAGGGGACTAGCCTACGAGCAGTACTTC
.	TRBD1	TRBV11-2	TRBJ1-2	16	CASSLVMGQGGYGYTF	TGTGCCAGCAGCTTAGTTATGGGACAGGGAGGCTATGGCTACACCTTC
.	TRBD1	TRBV6-1	TRBJ1-3	15	CASSNSQGLGNTIYF	TGTGCCAGCAGTAATTCACAGGGGCTCGGAAACACCATATATTTT
.	.	TRBV29-1	TRBJ1-1	12	CSGTQGGAEAFF	TGCAGCGGGACTCAGGGAGGGGCTGAAGCTTTCTTT
.	.	TRBV3-1/TRBV3-2	TRBJ1-6	16	CASSLLSGTPNSPLHF	TGTGCCAGCAGCCTCTTATCGGGGACACCCAATTCACCCCTCCACTTT
many	.	TRBV28	TRBJ2-7	13	CASSFLTTPRQYF	TGTGCCAGCAGTTTTTTAACGACCCCTCGGCAGTACTTC